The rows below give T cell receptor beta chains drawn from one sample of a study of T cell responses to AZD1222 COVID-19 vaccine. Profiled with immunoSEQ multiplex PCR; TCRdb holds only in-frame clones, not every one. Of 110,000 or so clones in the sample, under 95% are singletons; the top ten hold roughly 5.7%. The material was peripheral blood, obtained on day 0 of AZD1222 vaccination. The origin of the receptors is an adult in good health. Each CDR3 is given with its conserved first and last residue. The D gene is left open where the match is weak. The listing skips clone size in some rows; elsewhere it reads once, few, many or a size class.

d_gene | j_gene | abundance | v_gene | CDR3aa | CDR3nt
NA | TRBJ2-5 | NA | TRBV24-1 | CATADRSRETQYF | TGTGCCACCGCCGACAGGTCGAGGGAGACCCAGTACTTC
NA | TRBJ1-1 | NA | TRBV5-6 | CASSSQPTSGTEAFF | TGTGCCAGCAGCTCCCAACCTACCTCGGGCACTGAAGCTTTCTTT
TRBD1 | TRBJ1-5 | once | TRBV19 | CASSMQGASNQPQHF | TGTGCCAGTAGTATGCAGGGGGCGAGCAATCAGCCCCAGCATTTT
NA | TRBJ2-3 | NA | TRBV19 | CASSTFLGATDTQYF | TGTGCCAGTAGTACATTCCTAGGGGCCACAGATACGCAGTATTTT
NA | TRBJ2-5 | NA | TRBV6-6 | CASSPTARTQYF | TGTGCCAGCAGTCCGACAGCCCGGACCCAGTACTTC
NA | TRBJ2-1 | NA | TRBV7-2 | CASSLSPPGPVYNEQFF | TGTGCCAGCAGCTTGAGCCCGCCCGGCCCGGTTTACAATGAGCAGTTCTTC
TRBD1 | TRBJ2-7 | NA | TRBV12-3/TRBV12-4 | CASSGQGYEQYF | TGTGCCAGCAGTGGACAGGGTTACGAGCAGTACTTC
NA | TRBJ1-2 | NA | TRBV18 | CASTRETNYGYTF | TGTGCCAGCACCCGAGAGACCAACTATGGCTACACCTTC
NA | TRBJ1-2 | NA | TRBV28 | CASSLTSMRGYTF | TGTGCCAGCAGTTTAACGTCAATGCGGGGCTACACCTTC
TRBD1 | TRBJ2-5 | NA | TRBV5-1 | CASSFEGQPVETQYF | TGCGCCAGCAGCTTCGAGGGACAGCCAGTTGAGACCCAGTACTTC
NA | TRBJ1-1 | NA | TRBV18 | CASSRKANTEAFF | TGTGCCAGCTCACGGAAGGCGAACACTGAAGCTTTCTTT
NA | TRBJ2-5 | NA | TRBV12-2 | CASRLGGIQGGETQYF | TGTGCAAGTCGCTTAGGGGGAATCCAGGGGGGAGAGACCCAGTACTTC
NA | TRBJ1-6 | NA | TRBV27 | CASRPGRGDSPLHF | TGTGCCAGCAGGCCCGGACGTGGCGATTCACCCCTCCACTTT
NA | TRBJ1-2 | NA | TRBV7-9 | CASSSTGGWGEDYGYTF | TGTGCCAGCAGCTCGACCGGCGGCTGGGGCGAGGACTATGGCTACACCTTC
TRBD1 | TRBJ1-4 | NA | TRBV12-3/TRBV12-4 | CASRTQGNKKLFF | TGTGCCAGCAGAACACAGGGGAATAAAAAACTGTTTTTT
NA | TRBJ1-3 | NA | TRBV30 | CAWITTFSGNTIYF | TGTGCCTGGATCACAACGTTCTCTGGAAACACCATATATTTT
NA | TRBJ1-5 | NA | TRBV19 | CASSSVGSNQPQHF | TGTGCCAGTAGCTCGGTGGGGAGCAATCAGCCCCAGCATTTT
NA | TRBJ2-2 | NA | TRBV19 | CASRLQHTGELFF | TGTGCCAGTAGACTACAGCATACCGGGGAGCTGTTTTTT
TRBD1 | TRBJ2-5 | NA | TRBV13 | CASRPGQGSQETQYF | TGTGCCAGCAGACCGGGACAGGGATCCCAAGAGACCCAGTACTTC
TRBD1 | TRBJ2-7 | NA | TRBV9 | CASSEGTGLPYEQYF | TGTGCCAGCAGCGAGGGGACAGGGTTACCCTACGAGCAGTACTTC
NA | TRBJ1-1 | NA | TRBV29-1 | CSVVSLLGPEAFF | TGCAGCGTTGTGAGTCTCCTAGGACCTGAAGCTTTCTTT
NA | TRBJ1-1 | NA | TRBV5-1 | CASSPSDTSNTEAFF | TGCGCCAGCAGCCCCTCGGACACTTCAAACACTGAAGCTTTCTTT
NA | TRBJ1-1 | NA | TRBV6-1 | CASSEVRDTEAFF | TGTGCCAGCAGTGAAGTTCGTGACACTGAAGCTTTCTTT
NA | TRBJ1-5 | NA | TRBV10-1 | CASSGERNQPQHF | TGCGCCAGCAGTGGGGAACGCAATCAGCCCCAGCATTTT
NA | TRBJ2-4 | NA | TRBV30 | CAWGRGTDIQYF | TGTGCCTGGGGTCGGGGGACGGACATTCAGTACTTC
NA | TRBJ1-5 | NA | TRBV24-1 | CATSEHRVRVDQPQHF | TGTGCCACCAGTGAACATCGGGTACGTGTAGATCAGCCCCAGCATTTT
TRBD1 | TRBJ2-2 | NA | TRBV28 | CASSGRDRTAGELFF | TGTGCCAGCAGTGGTAGGGACAGGACTGCCGGGGAGCTGTTTTTT
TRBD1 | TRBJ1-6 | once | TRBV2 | CASRQGLSYNSPLHF | TGTGCCAGTCGACAGGGTTTGTCCTATAATTCACCCCTCCACTTT
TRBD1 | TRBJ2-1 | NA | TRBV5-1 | CASTEQGNEQFF | TGCGCCAGCACAGAACAGGGGAATGAGCAGTTCTTC
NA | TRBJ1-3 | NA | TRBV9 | CASSVALDFESSGNTIYF | TGTGCCAGCAGCGTAGCTCTAGACTTCGAGAGCTCTGGAAACACCATATATTTT
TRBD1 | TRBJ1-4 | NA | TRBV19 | CASSPQDRGRGGREKLFF | TGTGCCAGTAGTCCCCAGGACAGGGGGCGCGGTGGGAGAGAAAAACTGTTTTTT
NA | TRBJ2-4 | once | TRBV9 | CASSVGGAKNIQYF | TGTGCCAGCAGCGTTGGGGGTGCCAAAAACATTCAGTACTTC
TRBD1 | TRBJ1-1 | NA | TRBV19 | CASSNRGMNTEAFF | TGTGCCAGTAGCAACAGGGGCATGAACACTGAAGCTTTCTTT
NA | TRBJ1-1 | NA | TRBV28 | CASSLIGGNTEAFF | TGTGCCAGCAGTTTAATAGGGGGGAACACTGAAGCTTTCTTT
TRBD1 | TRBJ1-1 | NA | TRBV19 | CASMTGSAEAFF | TGTGCCAGCATGACAGGGTCTGCTGAAGCTTTCTTT
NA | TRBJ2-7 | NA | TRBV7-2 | CASSLVLHPDYEQYF | TGTGCCAGCAGCTTGGTACTGCACCCAGACTACGAGCAGTACTTC
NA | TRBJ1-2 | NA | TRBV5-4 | CASSQGDLANYGYTF | TGTGCCAGCAGCCAGGGAGATCTAGCTAACTATGGCTACACCTTC
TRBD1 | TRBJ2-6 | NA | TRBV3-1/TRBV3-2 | CASSQERDRDVFGANVLTF | TGTGCCAGCAGCCAAGAAAGGGACAGGGACGTCTTTGGGGCCAACGTCCTGACTTTC
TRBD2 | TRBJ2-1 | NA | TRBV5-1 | CASSPPKARLADYNEQFF | TGCGCCAGCAGCCCCCCCAAGGCCAGACTAGCAGACTACAATGAGCAGTTCTTC
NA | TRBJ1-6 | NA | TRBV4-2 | CASSQEISSPLHF | TGTGCCAGCAGCCAAGAAATATCTTCACCCCTCCACTTT
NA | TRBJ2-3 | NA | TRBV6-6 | CASTARNTDTQYF | TGTGCCAGCACCGCCCGGAACACAGATACGCAGTATTTT
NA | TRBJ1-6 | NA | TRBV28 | CASSLAPGTLHF | TGTGCCAGCAGTTTGGCCCCCGGAACCCTCCACTTT
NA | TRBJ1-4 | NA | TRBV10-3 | CAIRGTATNEKLFF | TGTGCCATCAGAGGGACCGCAACTAATGAAAAACTGTTTTTT
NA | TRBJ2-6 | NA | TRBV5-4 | CASSLDGGSGANVLTF | TGTGCCAGCAGCTTGGATGGGGGATCTGGGGCCAACGTCCTGACTTTC
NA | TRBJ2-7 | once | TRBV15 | CATSRPGLGPYEQYF | TGTGCCACCAGCAGACCGGGACTTGGGCCTTACGAGCAGTACTTC
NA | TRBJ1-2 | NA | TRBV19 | CASSITPGPTSGAYGYTF | TGTGCCAGTAGTATTACCCCGGGACCCACATCGGGGGCTTATGGCTACACCTTC
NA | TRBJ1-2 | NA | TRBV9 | CASSVGAGFGYGYTF | TGTGCCAGCAGCGTAGGGGCGGGGTTCGGCTATGGCTACACCTTC
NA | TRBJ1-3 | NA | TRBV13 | CASSFRGNTIYF | TGTGCCAGCAGCTTCCGGGGAAACACCATATATTTT
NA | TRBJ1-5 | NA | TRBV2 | CASSGQGGRQPQHF | TGTGCCAGCAGTGGGCAGGGTGGCCGTCAGCCCCAGCATTTT
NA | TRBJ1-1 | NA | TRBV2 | CASSERGPGAEAFF | TGTGCCAGCAGTGAGAGAGGGCCAGGGGCTGAAGCTTTCTTT
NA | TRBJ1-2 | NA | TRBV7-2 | CASSLNSRGFYGYTF | TGTGCCAGCAGCTTAAACTCCCGGGGGTTCTATGGCTACACCTTC
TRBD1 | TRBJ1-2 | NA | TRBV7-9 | CASSEQGAGYTF | TGTGCCAGCAGCGAACAGGGGGCGGGCTACACCTTC
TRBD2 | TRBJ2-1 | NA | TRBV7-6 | CASSKGLAGYNEQFF | TGTGCCAGCAGCAAGGGACTAGCGGGTTACAATGAGCAGTTCTTC
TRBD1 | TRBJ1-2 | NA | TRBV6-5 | CASSSPRGQFFNGYTF | TGTGCCAGCAGTTCCCCCCGGGGACAGTTCTTCAATGGCTACACCTTC
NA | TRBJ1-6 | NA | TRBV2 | CASSEWSLSPLHF | TGTGCCAGCAGTGAATGGTCGTTATCACCCCTCCACTTT